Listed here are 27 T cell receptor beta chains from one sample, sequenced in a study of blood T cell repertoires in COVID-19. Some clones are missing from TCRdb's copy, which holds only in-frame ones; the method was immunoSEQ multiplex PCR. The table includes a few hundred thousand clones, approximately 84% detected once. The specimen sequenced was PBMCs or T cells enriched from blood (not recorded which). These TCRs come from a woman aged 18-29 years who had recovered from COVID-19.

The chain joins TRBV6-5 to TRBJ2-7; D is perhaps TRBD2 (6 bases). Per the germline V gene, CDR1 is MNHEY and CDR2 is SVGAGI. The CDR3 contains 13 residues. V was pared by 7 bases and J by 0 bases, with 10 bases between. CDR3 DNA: TGTGCCAGCACCCGGGGGTACTCCTACGAGCAGTACTTC. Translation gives CASTRGYSYEQYF.

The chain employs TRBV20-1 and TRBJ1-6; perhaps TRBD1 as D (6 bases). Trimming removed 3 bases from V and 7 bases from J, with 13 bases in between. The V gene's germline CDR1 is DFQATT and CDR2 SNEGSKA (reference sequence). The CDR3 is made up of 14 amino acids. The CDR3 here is CSASGGQRNSPLHF. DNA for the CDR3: TGCAGTGCTAGTGGCGGACAGAGAAATTCACCCCTCCACTTT.

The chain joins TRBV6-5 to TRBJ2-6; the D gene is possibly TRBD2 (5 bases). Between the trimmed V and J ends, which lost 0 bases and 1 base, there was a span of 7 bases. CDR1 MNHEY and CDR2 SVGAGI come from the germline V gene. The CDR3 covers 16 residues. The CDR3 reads CASSYSRTSGANVLTF. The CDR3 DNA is TGTGCCAGCAGTTACTCCAGGACTTCTGGGGCCAACGTCCTGACTTTC.

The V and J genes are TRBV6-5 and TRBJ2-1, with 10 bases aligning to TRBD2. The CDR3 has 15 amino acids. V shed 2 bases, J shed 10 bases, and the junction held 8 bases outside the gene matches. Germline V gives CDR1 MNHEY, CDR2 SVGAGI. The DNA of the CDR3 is TGTGCCAGCAGTTACGAGCGGGGGGGCTCTAGGGAGCAGTTCTTC. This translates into CASSYERGGSREQFF.

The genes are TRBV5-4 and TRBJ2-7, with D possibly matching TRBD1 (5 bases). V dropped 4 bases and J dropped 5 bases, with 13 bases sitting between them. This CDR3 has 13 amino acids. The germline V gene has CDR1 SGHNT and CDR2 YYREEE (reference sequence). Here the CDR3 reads CASSRWGENEQYF. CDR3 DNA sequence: TGTGCCAGCAGCCGCTGGGGCGAAAACGAGCAGTACTTC.

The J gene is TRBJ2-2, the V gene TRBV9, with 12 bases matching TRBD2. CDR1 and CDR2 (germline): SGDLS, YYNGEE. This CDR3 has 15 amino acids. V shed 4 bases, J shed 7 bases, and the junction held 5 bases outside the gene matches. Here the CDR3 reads CASSPLAGGHGELFF. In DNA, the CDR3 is TGTGCCAGCAGCCCCCTAGCGGGGGGGCACGGGGAGCTGTTTTTT.

CDR3 residues: CASEFGSGGNIQYF. The CDR3 bases are TGTGCCAGCGAGTTCGGGTCAGGGGGAAACATTCAGTACTTC. The chain couples TRBV3-1 (or the pseudogene TRBV3-2) to TRBJ2-4, with TRBD1 matching 7 bases. Germline assignment: CDR1 LGHDT and CDR2 YNNKEL (reference sequence). The J segment lost 6 bases and the V segment lost 8 bases, leaving 10 bases of the junction unmatched. The CDR3 extends over 14 amino acids.

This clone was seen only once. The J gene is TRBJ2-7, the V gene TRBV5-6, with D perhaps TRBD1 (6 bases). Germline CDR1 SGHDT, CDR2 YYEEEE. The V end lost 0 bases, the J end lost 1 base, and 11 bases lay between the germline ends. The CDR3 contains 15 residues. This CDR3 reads CASSLEQGMSYEQYF. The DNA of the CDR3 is TGTGCCAGCAGCTTGGAACAGGGAATGTCCTACGAGCAGTACTTC.

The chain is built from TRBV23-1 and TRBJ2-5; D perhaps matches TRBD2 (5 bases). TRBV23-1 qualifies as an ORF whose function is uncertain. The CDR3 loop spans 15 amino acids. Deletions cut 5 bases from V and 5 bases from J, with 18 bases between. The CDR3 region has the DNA TGCGCCAGCAGTACTTGCGAGGGTCCGTGGGAGACCCAGTACTTC. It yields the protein CASSTCEGPWETQYF.

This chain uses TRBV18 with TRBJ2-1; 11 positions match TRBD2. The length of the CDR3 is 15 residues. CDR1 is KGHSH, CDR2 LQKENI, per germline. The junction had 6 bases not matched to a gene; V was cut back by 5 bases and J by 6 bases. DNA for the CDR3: TGTGCCAGCTCATTACTAGCGGGGGACCCCAATGAGCAGTTCTTC. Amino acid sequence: CASSLLAGDPNEQFF. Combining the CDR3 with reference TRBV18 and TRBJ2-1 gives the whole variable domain NAGVMQNPRHLVRRRGQEARLRCSPMKGHSHVYWYRQLPEEGLKFMVYLQKENIIDESGMPKERFSAEFPKEGPSILRIQQVVRGDSAAYFCASSLLAGDPNEQFFGPGTRLTVL.

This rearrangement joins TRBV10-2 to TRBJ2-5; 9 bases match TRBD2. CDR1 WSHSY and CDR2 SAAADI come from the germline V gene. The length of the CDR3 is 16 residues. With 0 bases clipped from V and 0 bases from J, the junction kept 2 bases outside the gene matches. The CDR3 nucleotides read TGCGCCAGCAGTGAGTCCCTAGCGGGATACCAAGAGACCCAGTACTTC. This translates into CASSESLAGYQETQYF.

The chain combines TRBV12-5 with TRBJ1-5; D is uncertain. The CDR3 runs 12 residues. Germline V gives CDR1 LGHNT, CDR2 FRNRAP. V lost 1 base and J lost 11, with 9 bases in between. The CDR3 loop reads CASGLGEVSQHF. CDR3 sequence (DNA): TGTGCTAGTGGTTTGGGGGAGGTGTCCCAGCATTTT.

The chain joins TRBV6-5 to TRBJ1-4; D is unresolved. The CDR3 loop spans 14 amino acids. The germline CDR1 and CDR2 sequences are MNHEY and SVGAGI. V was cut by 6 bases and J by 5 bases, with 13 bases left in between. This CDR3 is CASSPSSVNEKLFF. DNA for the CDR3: TGTGCCAGCAGCCCGTCGTCGGTGAATGAAAAACTGTTTTTT.

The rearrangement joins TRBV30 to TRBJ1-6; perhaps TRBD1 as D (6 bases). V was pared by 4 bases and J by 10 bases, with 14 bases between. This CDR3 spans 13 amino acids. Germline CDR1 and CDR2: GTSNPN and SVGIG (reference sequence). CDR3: CAWTVTGTSPLHF. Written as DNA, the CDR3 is TGTGCCTGGACCGTAACAGGGACCTCACCCCTCCACTTT. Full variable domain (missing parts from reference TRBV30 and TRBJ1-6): SQTIHQWPATLVQPVGSPLSLECTVEGTSNPNLYWYRQAAGRGLQLLFYSVGIGQISSEVPQNLSASRPQDRQFILSSKKLLLSDSGFYLCAWTVTGTSPLHFGNGTRLTVT.

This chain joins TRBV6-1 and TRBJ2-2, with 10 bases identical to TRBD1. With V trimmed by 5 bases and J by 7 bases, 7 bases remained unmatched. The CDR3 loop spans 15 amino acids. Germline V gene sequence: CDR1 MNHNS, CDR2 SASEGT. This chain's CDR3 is CASSPGTGAGGELFF. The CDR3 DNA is TGTGCCAGCAGTCCGGGGACAGGGGCGGGCGGGGAGCTGTTTTTT.

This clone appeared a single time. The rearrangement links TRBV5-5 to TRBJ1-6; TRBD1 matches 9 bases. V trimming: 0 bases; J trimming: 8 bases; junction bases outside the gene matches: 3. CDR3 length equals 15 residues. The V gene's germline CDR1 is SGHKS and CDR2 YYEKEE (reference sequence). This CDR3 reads CASSLDRGPDSPLHF. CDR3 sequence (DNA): TGTGCCAGCAGCTTGGACAGGGGGCCTGATTCACCCCTCCACTTT. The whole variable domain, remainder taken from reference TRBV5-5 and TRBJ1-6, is DAGVTQSPTHLIKTRGQQVTLRCSPISGHKSVSWYQQVLGQGPQFIFQYYEKEERGRGNFPDRFSARQFPNYSSELNVNALLLGDSALYLCASSLDRGPDSPLHFGNGTRLTVT.

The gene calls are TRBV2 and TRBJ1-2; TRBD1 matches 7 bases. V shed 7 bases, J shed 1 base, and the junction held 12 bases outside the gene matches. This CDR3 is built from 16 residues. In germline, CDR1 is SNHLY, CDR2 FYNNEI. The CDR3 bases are TGTGCCAGCAATAACGAGGGGGCCGGGGGTAACTATGGCTACACCTTC. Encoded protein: CASNNEGAGGNYGYTF. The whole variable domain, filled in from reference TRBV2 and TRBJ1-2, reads EPEVTQTPSHQVTQMGQEVILRCVPISNHLYFYWYRQILGQKVEFLVSFYNNEISEKSEIFDDQFSVERPDGSNFTLKIRSTKLEDSAMYFCASNNEGAGGNYGYTFGSGTRLTVV.

As DNA, the CDR3 is TGTGCCAGCAGCTTAGGATTACAGGGAGGGAATTCACCCCTCCACTTT. It specifies CASSLGLQGGNSPLHF. The chain links TRBV13 to TRBJ1-6, with D tentatively TRBD1 (6 bases). This CDR3 has 16 residues. V was clipped by 0 bases and J by 7 bases, with 13 bases between them. The germline V gene has CDR1 PRHDT and CDR2 FYEKMQ (reference sequence).

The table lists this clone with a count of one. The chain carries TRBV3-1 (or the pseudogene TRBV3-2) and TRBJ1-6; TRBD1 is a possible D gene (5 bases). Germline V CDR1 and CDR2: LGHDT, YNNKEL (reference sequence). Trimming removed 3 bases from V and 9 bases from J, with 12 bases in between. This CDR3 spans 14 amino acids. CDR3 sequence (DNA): TGTGCCAGCAGCCAGGCGGGAGGGGCTTCACCCCTCCACTTT. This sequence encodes CASSQAGGASPLHF.

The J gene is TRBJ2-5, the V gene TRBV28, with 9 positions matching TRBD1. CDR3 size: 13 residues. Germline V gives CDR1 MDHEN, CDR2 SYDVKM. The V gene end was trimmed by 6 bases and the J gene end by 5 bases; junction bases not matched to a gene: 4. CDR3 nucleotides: TGTGCCAGCAGGTCACAGGGGGCTGAGACCCAGTACTTC. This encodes CASRSQGAETQYF.

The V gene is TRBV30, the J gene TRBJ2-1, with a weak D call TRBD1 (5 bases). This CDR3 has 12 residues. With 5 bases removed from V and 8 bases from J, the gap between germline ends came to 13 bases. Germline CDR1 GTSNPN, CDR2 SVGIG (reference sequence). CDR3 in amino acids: CAWGAGNDEQFF. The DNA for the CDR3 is TGTGCCTGGGGGGCAGGGAATGATGAGCAGTTCTTC.

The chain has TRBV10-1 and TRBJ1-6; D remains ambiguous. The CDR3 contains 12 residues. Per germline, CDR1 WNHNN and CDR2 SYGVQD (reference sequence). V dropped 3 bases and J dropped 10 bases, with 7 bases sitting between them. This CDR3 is CASSDWESPLHF. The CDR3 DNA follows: TGCGCCAGCAGTGACTGGGAGTCACCCCTCCACTTT.

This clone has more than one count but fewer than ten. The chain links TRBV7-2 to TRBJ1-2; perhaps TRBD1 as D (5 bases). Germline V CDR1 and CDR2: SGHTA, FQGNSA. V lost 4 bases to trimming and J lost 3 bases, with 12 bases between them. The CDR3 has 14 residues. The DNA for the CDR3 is TGTGCCAGCAGCTCGCGTCGGGGGGACTATGGCTACACCTTC. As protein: CASSSRRGDYGYTF.

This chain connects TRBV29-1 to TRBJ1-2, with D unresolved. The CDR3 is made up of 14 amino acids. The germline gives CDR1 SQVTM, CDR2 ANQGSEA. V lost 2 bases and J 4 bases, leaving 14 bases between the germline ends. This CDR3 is CSVEPKASPYGYTF. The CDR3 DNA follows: TGCAGCGTTGAACCCAAAGCGAGCCCCTATGGCTACACCTTC.

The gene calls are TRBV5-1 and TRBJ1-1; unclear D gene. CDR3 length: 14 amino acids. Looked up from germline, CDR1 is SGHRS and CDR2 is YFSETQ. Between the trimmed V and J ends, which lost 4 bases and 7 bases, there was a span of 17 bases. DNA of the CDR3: TGCGCCAGCAGCCCCATAGACATACTCTATGAAGCTTTCTTT. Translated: CASSPIDILYEAFF.

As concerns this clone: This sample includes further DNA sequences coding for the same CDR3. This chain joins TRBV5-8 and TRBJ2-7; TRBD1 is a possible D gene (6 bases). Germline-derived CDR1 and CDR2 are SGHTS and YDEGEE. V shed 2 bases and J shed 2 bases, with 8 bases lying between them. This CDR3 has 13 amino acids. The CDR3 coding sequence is TGTGCCAGCAGCTTACAGGGCGCCTACGAGCAGTACTTC. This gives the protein CASSLQGAYEQYF.

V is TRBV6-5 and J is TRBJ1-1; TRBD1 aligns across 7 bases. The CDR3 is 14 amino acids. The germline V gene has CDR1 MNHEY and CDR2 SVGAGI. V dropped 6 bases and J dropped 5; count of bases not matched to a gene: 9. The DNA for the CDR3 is TGTGCCAGCAGGCCGGGACAGTATGGAACTGAAGCTTTCTTT. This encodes CASRPGQYGTEAFF.